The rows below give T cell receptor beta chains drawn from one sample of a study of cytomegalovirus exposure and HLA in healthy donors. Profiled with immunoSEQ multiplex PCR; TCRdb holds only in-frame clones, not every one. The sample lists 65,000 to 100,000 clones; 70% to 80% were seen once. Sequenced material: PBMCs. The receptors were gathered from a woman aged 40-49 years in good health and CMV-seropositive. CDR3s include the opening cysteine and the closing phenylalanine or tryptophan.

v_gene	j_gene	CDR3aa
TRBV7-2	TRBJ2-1	CASSRDRGRGNEQFF
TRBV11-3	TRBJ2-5	CASSLSPTQETQYF
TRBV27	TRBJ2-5	CASSPSFRGRETQYF
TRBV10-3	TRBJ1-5	CAISESGGANQPQHF
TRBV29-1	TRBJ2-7	CSVEYAGQGSYEQYF
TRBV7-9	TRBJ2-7	CASSYSGGPGEQYF
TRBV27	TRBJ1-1	CASSVGQENTEAFF
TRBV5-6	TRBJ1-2	CASSIGRNPYGYTF
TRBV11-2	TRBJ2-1	CASSLDWGGYNEQFF
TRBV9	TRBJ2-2	CASSGGTGEGAGELFF
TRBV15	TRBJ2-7	CATSRDGTAYYEQYF
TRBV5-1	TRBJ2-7	CASSLGGGLGYEQYF
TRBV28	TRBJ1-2	CATYPRNDYGYTF